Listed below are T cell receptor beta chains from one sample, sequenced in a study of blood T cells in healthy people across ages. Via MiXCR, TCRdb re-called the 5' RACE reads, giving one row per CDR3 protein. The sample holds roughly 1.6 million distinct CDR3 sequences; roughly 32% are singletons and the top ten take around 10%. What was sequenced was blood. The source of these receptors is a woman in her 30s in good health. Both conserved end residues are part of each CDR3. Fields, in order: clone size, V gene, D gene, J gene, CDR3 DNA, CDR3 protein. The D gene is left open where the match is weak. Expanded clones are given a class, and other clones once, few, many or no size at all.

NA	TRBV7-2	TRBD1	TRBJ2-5	TGTGCCAGCAGCAAGGACAGGGGGCCTGGAGAGACCCAGTACTTC	CASSKDRGPGETQYF
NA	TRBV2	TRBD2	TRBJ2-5	TGTGCCAGCAGGGCCCCGACTAGCGGGAGGCCCTCAATGAAGACCCAGTACTTC	CASRAPTSGRPSMKTQYF
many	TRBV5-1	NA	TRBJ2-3	TGCGCCAGCAGCTTGGCCGCAGATACGCAGTATTTT	CASSLAADTQYF
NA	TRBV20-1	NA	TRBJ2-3	TGCAGTGCTAGGGGGGGGAGGGCCAGGGGAGATACGCAGTATTTT	CSARGGRARGDTQYF
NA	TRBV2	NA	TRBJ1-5	TGTGCCAGCAGCAACGGGGAAAATAGCAATCAGCCCCAGCATTTT	CASSNGENSNQPQHF
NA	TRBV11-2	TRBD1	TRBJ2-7	TGTGCCAGCAGCTTACATTTTTCGGACAGGTACTACGAGCAGTACTTC	CASSLHFSDRYYEQYF
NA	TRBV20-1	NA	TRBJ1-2	TGCAGTGCCAGACTTTGGGGGGGCTATGGCTACACCTTC	CSARLWGGYGYTF
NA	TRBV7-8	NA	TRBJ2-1	TGTGCCAGCAGCTTAGGGGGTAACGATGAGCAGTTCTTC	CASSLGGNDEQFF
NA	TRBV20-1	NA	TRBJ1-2	TGCAGTGCTAGAGAAGGCCAGTTCGGCTACACCTTC	CSAREGQFGYTF
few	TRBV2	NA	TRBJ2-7	TGTGCCAGCAGTGAGGTGGCAGGGTACGAGCAGTACTTC	CASSEVAGYEQYF
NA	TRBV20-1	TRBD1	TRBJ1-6	TGCAGTGCATCCGGGACAGGGCTATCACCCCTCCACTTT	CSASGTGLSPLHF
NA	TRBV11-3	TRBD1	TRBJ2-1	TGTGCCAGCAGCCCGCCGCAGGGGGCGGGTGAGCAGTTCTTC	CASSPPQGAGEQFF
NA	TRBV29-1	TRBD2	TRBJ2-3	TGCAGCGGGACAGGGGAATTGAGGCTAGCGGGGGGCCGGAGCACAGATACGCAGTATTTT	CSGTGELRLAGGRSTDTQYF
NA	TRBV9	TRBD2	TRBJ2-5	TGTGCCAGCAGCGTAAGCGGGACTAGCTATGAGACCCAGTACTTC	CASSVSGTSYETQYF
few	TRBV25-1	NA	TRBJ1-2	TGTGCCAGCAGAGGGGGGACTTATGGCTACACCTTC	CASRGGTYGYTF
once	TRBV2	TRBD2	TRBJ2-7	TGTGCCAGCAGTGTCTCATCCTCCACTAGCGGGGGCTACGAGCAGTACTTC	CASSVSSSTSGGYEQYF
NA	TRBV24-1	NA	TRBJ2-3	TGTGCCACCAGTGATTTTGATAGTAGCACAGATACGCAGTATTTT	CATSDFDSSTDTQYF
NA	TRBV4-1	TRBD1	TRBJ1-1	TGCGCCAGCAGCCCGACAAACAGGGGGCAGATAGCTTTCTTT	CASSPTNRGQIAFF
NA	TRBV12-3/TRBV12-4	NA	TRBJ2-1	TGTGCCAGCAGAGCCAACAGCTACAATGAGCAGTTCTTC	CASRANSYNEQFF
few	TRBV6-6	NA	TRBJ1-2	TGTGCCAGCAGCCGTGGAGGGGACGGGAACTATGGCTACACCTTC	CASSRGGDGNYGYTF
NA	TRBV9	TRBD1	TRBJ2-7	TGTGCCAGCAGCGTGGGGACAGGGAACGAGCAGTACTTC	CASSVGTGNEQYF
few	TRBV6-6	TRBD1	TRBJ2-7	TGTGCCAGCGCTTCCCGCGCGACAGGGGGCAACGAGCAGTACTTC	CASASRATGGNEQYF
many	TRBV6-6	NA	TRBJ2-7	TGTGCCAGCAGTTACGCAGCGCTCTCCTACGAGCAGTACTTC	CASSYAALSYEQYF
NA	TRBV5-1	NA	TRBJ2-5	TGCGCCAGCTACGACAGAAAAGAGACCCAGTACTTC	CASYDRKETQYF
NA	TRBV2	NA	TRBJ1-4	TGTGCCAGCAGTCGCGACAGCGTCCGGGTTAATGAAAAACTGTTTTTT	CASSRDSVRVNEKLFF
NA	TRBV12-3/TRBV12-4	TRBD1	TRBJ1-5	TGTGCCAGCAGTTTCGGGACAGTGACGAATCAGCCCCAGCATTTT	CASSFGTVTNQPQHF
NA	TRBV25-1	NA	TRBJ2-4	TGTGCCAGCAGCATCTTCGGGACGGAAAACATTCAGTACTTC	CASSIFGTENIQYF
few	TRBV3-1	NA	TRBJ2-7	TGTGCCAGCAGCCACCGGGACCCCGAGACCTACGAGCAGTACTTC	CASSHRDPETYEQYF
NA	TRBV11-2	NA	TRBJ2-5	TGTGCCAGCAGCTTAGTCCGGGGGCCGGAGACCCAGTACTTC	CASSLVRGPETQYF
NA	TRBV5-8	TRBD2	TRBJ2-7	TGTGCCAGCAGCAGGCCCCGGGGGGGAGCGAACTACGAGCAGTACTTC	CASSRPRGGANYEQYF
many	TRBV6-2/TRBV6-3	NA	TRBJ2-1	TGTGCCAGCACACTTGCTACCCCCTCCTACAATGAGCAGTTCTTC	CASTLATPSYNEQFF
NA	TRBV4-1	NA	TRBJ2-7	TGCGCCAGCAGCCAGGTGGGAGAGTACGAGCAGTACTTC	CASSQVGEYEQYF
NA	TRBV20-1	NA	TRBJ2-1	TGCAGTGCTAGAGACGGGCGGGGAAGTAATGAGCAGTTCTTC	CSARDGRGSNEQFF
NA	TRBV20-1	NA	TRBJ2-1	TGCAGTGAATCGCCCATCGTAGAGCAGTTCTTC	CSESPIVEQFF
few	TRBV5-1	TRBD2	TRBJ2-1	TGCGCCAGCAGCTGGTCTAGCGGGACCTACAATGAGCAGTTCTTC	CASSWSSGTYNEQFF